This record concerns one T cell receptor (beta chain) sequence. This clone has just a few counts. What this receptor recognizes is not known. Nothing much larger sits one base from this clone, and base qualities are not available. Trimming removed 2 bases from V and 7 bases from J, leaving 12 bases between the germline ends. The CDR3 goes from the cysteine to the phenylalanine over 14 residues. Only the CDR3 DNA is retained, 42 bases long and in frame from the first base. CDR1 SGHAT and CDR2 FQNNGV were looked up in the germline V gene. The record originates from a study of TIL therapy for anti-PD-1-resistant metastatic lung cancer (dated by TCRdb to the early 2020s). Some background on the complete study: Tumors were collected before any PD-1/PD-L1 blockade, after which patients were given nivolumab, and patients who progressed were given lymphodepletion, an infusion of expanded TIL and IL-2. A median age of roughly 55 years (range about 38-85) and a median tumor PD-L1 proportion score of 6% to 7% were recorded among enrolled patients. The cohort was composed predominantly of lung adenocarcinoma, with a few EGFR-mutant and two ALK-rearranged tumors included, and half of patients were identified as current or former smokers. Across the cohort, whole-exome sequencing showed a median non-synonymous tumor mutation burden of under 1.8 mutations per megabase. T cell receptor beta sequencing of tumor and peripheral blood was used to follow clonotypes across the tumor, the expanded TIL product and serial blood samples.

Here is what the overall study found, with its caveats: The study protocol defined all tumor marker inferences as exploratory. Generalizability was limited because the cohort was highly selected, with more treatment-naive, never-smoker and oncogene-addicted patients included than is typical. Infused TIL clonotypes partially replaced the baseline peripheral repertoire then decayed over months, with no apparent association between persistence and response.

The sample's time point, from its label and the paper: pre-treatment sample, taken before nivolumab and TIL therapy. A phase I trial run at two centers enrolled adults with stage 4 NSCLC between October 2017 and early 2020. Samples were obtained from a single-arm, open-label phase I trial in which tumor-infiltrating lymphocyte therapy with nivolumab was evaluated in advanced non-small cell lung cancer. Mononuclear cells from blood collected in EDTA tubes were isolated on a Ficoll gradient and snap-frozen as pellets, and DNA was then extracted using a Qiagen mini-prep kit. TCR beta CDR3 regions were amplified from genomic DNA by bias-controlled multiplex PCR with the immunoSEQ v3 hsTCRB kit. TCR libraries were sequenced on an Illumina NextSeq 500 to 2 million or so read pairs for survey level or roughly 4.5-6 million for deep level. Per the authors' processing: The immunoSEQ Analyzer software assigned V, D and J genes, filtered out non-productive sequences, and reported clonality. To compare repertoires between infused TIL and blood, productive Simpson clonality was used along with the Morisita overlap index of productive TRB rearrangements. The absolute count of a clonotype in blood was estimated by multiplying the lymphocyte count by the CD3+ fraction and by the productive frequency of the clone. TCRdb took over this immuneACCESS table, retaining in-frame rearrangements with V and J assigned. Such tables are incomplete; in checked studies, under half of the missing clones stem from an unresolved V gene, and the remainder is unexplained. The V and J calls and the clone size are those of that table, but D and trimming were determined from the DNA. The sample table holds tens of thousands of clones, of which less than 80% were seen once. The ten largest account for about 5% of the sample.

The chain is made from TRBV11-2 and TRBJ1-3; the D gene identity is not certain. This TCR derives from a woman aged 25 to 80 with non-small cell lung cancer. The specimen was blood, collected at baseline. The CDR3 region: CASSLNTAGNTIYF. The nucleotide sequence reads TGTGCCAGCAGCTTAAACACGGCCGGGAACACCATATATTTT.